The rows below give T cell receptor beta chains drawn from one sample of a study of CD8 T cells in ankylosing spondylitis. TCRdb analysed the 5' RACE reads with MiXCR anew, one entry per CDR3 protein. The sample contains about 220,000 distinct CDR3 sequences, approximately 7.4% of which appear only once. The sample taken for sequencing was blood, either unsorted or a sorted T cell fraction (not recorded which). These receptors were collected from a male donor with ankylosing spondylitis. Both conserved end residues are part of each CDR3. The order of the fields is clone size, J gene, V gene, D gene, CDR3 protein, CDR3 DNA. D genes are given only for firm matches. Clone size is stated in some rows and not others, as once, few, many or a class when expanded.

many TRBJ2-7 TRBV28 . CASSLVRDSYEQYF TGTGCCAGCAGTTTAGTGCGGGACTCCTACGAGCAGTACTTC
many TRBJ1-5 TRBV7-8 TRBD1 CASSRGTGNQPQHF TGTGCCAGCAGCCGAGGGACAGGGAATCAGCCCCAGCATTTT
. TRBJ1-1 TRBV6-5 . CASIRGSEAFF TGTGCCAGCATACGAGGATCTGAAGCTTTCTTT
. TRBJ2-3 TRBV4-3 TRBD1 CASSQGTGVSDTQYF TGCGCCAGCAGCCAAGGGACAGGGGTTTCAGATACCCAGTATTTT
many TRBJ2-5 TRBV29-1 . CSVRDHQETQYF TGCAGCGTACGGGATCACCAAGAGACCCAGTACTTC
many TRBJ2-7 TRBV7-2 TRBD2 CASSLGLPPYEQYF TGTGCCAGCAGCTTGGGACTACCGCCTTACGAGCAGTACTTC
few TRBJ2-3 TRBV4-2 TRBD1 CASSQLRDRLRGTDTQYF TGTGCCAGCAGCCAGCTCCGGGACAGGCTCCGAGGCACAGATACGCAGTATTTT
many TRBJ2-7 TRBV6-5 TRBD2 CASSYALAGSSYEQYF TGTGCCAGCAGTTACGCACTAGCGGGGAGCTCCTACGAGCAGTACTTC
many TRBJ1-1 TRBV9 . CASSAEGLNRAEAFF TGTGCCAGCAGCGCGGAAGGCCTCAATAGGGCTGAAGCTTTCTTT
many TRBJ1-2 TRBV7-9 TRBD1 CASSPYGTAYYGYTF TGTGCCAGCAGCCCGTACGGGACAGCATACTATGGCTACACCTTC
many TRBJ1-2 TRBV7-9 TRBD1 CATQTGGDYGYTF TGTGCCACCCAGACAGGGGGGGACTATGGCTACACCTTC
many TRBJ2-7 TRBV6-2/TRBV6-3 TRBD1 CASSYWNRGLSYEQYF TGTGCCAGCAGTTACTGGAACAGGGGGCTCTCCTACGAGCAGTACTTC
many TRBJ2-4 TRBV28 TRBD2 CASSPTSGGLKNIQYF TGTGCCAGCAGTCCGACTAGCGGGGGCCTCAAAAACATTCAGTACTTC
few TRBJ1-4 TRBV20-1 TRBD1 CSARGWDRGNEKLFF TGCAGTGCTAGAGGCTGGGACAGGGGGAATGAAAAACTGTTTTTT
many TRBJ1-5 TRBV4-2 TRBD1 CASSQDRGRGQPQHF TGTGCCAGCAGCCAAGACAGGGGGCGCGGTCAGCCCCAGCATTTT
. TRBJ1-2 TRBV28 . CASSLWGEFVF TGTGCCAGCAGTTTATGGGGGGAATTCGTCTTC
many TRBJ2-1 TRBV6-2/TRBV6-3 TRBD1 CASSYRGTALEQFF TGTGCCAGCAGTTACAGGGGGACAGCCTTAGAGCAGTTCTTC
few TRBJ1-1 TRBV27 . CASCLGRGNTEAFF TGTGCCAGCTGCCTCGGGAGGGGCAACACTGAAGCTTTCTTT
many TRBJ2-7 TRBV4-1 TRBD2 CASSQASGAGLYEQYF TGCGCCAGCAGCCAAGCTTCGGGAGCGGGGCTATACGAGCAGTACTTC
few TRBJ2-1 TRBV4-1 TRBD2 CASSQGTSGRAGRLNEQFF TGCGCCAGCAGCCAAGGAACTAGCGGGAGGGCCGGACGGTTAAATGAGCAGTTCTTC
. TRBJ2-1 TRBV10-1 . CASSDSDNEQFF TGCGCCAGCAGTGACAGTGACAATGAGCAGTTCTTC
many TRBJ2-7 TRBV19 TRBD2 CASSIASGTYEQYF TGTGCCAGTAGTATAGCTAGCGGGACCTACGAGCAGTACTTC
many TRBJ2-3 TRBV12-3/TRBV12-4 . CASSLAPSRVSGDTQYF TGTGCCAGCAGTTTAGCGCCGTCGAGGGTTTCGGGAGATACGCAGTATTTT
many TRBJ1-2 TRBV27 . CATKRSGYSTVGYGYTF TGTGCCACCAAGAGGTCGGGGTACTCAACCGTGGGCTATGGCTACACCTTC
many TRBJ2-1 TRBV7-2 . CASSLVSQRLDEQFF TGTGCCAGCAGCTTAGTGTCCCAAAGATTGGATGAGCAGTTCTTC
few TRBJ2-2 TRBV24-1 . CATSGGAPSLWVDTGELFF TGTGCCACCAGTGGAGGAGCTCCGAGCCTGTGGGTGGACACCGGGGAGCTGTTTTTT
many TRBJ2-7 TRBV5-1 TRBD1 CASSLSGTGGSVEQYF TGCGCCAGCAGCTTGAGTGGGACAGGGGGCTCGGTCGAGCAGTACTTC
many TRBJ2-1 TRBV20-1 . CRPDGLGNEQFF TGCAGGCCCGACGGGTTAGGGAATGAGCAGTTCTTC
many TRBJ1-5 TRBV9 . CASSGGGSNQPQHF TGTGCCAGCAGCGGAGGGGGGAGCAATCAGCCCCAGCATTTT
many TRBJ1-1 TRBV7-6 . CASSPGPNTEAFF TGTGCCAGCAGCCCGGGACCGAACACTGAAGCTTTCTTT
many TRBJ1-1 TRBV7-9 . CASLARQGNTEAFF TGTGCCAGCTTGGCCCGGCAGGGGAACACTGAAGCTTTCTTT
many TRBJ2-1 TRBV7-9 . CASSGAQGSSYNEQFF TGTGCCAGCAGCGGGGCCCAGGGGAGCTCCTACAATGAGCAGTTCTTC
few TRBJ2-7 TRBV14 . CASSQGMVGEQYF TGTGCCAGCAGCCAAGGGATGGTGGGCGAGCAGTACTTC
few TRBJ2-3 TRBV6-4 TRBD2 CASSPGLAATDTQYF TGTGCCAGCAGTCCTGGACTAGCGGCCACAGATACGCAGTATTTT
many TRBJ1-1 TRBV7-9 . CASRLWEEAFF TGTGCCAGCAGGTTGTGGGAAGAGGCTTTCTTT
many TRBJ2-7 TRBV20-1 . CSARDLQGGTYEQYF TGCAGTGCTAGAGATCTGCAAGGAGGCACCTACGAGCAGTACTTC
. TRBJ2-7 TRBV7-9 . CASSRGPPRRYYEQYF TGTGCCAGCAGCCGCGGGCCGCCGAGGCGGTACTACGAGCAGTACTTC
many TRBJ2-7 TRBV28 . CASSFMVSGYEQYF TGTGCCAGCAGTTTCATGGTATCGGGTTACGAGCAGTACTTC
many TRBJ1-5 TRBV4-3 TRBD1 CASSPDRGYIQPQHF TGCGCCAGCAGCCCGGACAGGGGATATATCCAGCCCCAGCATTTT
many TRBJ1-1 TRBV5-1 . CASSLWATHSEAFF TGCGCCAGCAGCTTGTGGGCCACACATTCTGAAGCTTTCTTT
many TRBJ2-5 TRBV29-1 TRBD2 CSVVERGQETQYF TGCAGCGTTGTCGAGCGGGGGCAAGAGACCCAGTACTTC
few TRBJ2-7 TRBV7-2 . CASFGTDRSNEQYF TGTGCCAGCTTTGGGACCGACCGAAGTAACGAGCAGTACTTC
many TRBJ1-1 TRBV12-3/TRBV12-4 . CASSNWENTEAFF TGTGCCAGCAGCAACTGGGAGAACACTGAAGCTTTCTTT
many TRBJ2-7 TRBV7-9 TRBD2 CASSAILAGTYEQYF TGTGCCAGCAGCGCGATACTAGCGGGTACCTACGAGCAGTACTTC
many TRBJ1-2 TRBV5-1 . CASSLEGPDYGYTF TGCGCCAGCAGCTTAGAGGGGCCCGACTATGGCTACACCTTC
few TRBJ1-1 TRBV4-3 . CASSVNRDRNTEAFF TGCGCCAGCAGCGTAAACCGGGACCGGAACACTGAAGCTTTCTTT
many TRBJ2-3 TRBV4-3 . CASSQDRTSTDTQYF TGCGCCAGCAGCCAAGATCGTACTAGCACAGATACGCAGTATTTT
few TRBJ2-1 TRBV20-1 . CSARDIGASEQFF TGCAGTGCTAGAGATATAGGGGCCAGTGAGCAGTTCTTC
many TRBJ2-3 TRBV28 TRBD2 CASSFRTTSGITDTQYF TGTGCCAGCAGTTTTAGGACTACTAGCGGGATAACAGATACGCAGTATTTT
few TRBJ2-2 TRBV10-3 TRBD2 CAIKSGTSGGAKGGELFF TGTGCCATCAAATCCGGGACTAGCGGGGGGGCCAAAGGCGGGGAGCTGTTTTTT
many TRBJ2-3 TRBV7-2 . CASKGMKRYAQYF TGTGCCAGCAAGGGGATGAAGAGATATGCGCAGTATTTT
many TRBJ1-4 TRBV27 . CASSLSPGANEKLFF TGTGCCAGCAGTTTATCTCCGGGAGCTAATGAAAAACTGTTTTTT
many TRBJ2-7 TRBV27 TRBD1 CASIYGRTGPGAYEQYF TGTGCCAGCATCTACGGCCGGACAGGGCCGGGGGCCTACGAGCAGTACTTC
many TRBJ2-2 TRBV20-1 . CSARDFQNTGELFF TGCAGTGCAAGGGATTTTCAAAACACCGGGGAGCTGTTTTTT
many TRBJ2-2 TRBV9 . CASSVSGGPYTGELFF TGTGCCAGCAGCGTTTCCGGGGGCCCATACACCGGGGAGCTGTTTTTT
many TRBJ2-4 TRBV2 . CASSEYKGPQNIQYF TGTGCCAGCAGTGAATATAAGGGACCCCAAAACATTCAGTACTTC
few TRBJ1-2 TRBV30 . CAADISHFGYTF TGTGCCGCCGACATATCCCATTTTGGCTACACCTTC
many TRBJ1-2 TRBV29-1 . CSVATDYGYTF TGCAGCGTTGCGACAGACTATGGCTACACCTTC
many TRBJ2-7 TRBV9 . CASSAHGNEQYF TGTGCCAGCAGCGCCCACGGTAACGAGCAGTACTTC